This T cell receptor beta chain came from a study of blood T cell repertoires in COVID-19. Libraries were prepared by immunoSEQ multiplex PCR; TCRdb keeps only in-frame clonotypes and omits some of them. The table lists hundreds of thousands of clones, around 84% of them singletons, with more than 1.5% in the top ten. The CDR3 sequence is 13 residues long. Germline CDR1 is MDHEN and CDR2 is SYDVKM. Trimming cost V 8 bases and J 2 bases; bases outside gene matches: 5. This chain connects TRBV28 to TRBJ2-7; 8 nucleotides match TRBD1. Sequencing was done on a sample of PBMCs or T cells enriched from blood (not recorded which). The clonotype comes from a middle-aged man who had recovered from COVID-19. DNA of the CDR3: TGTGCCAGCGTTCCGGGACAGGCCTACGAGCAGTACTTC. Protein: CASVPGQAYEQYF.